This is a list of T cell receptor beta chains from one sample in a study of OX40 agonist ivuxolimab in advanced cancers. TCRdb's table, derived via immunoSEQ multiplex PCR, lists solely in-frame clones and lacks some. The sample has roughly 140,000 clones, approximately 94% seen once. The sequences come from CD4+ or CD8+ T cells sorted from blood, collected in a trial of the OX40 agonist ivuxolimab. These receptors were collected from an adult with an advanced solid tumor such as melanoma, head and neck, liver or kidney cancer. Each CDR3 is given with its conserved first and last residue. D genes are given only for firm matches. Size is omitted from some rows. Given values are once, few, many or a class for expanded clones.

size,V,D,J,CDR3,DNA
-,TRBV5-1,-,TRBJ1-2,CASSLLVGNYGYTF,TGCGCCAGCAGCTTGTTGGTGGGTAACTATGGCTACACCTTC
-,TRBV5-6,-,TRBJ2-6,CASSEPGPLYSGANVLTF,TGTGCCAGCAGCGAACCGGGACCTCTTTACTCTGGGGCCAACGTCCTGACTTTC
-,TRBV11-2,TRBD2,TRBJ2-1,CASSLGLAGNEQFF,TGTGCCAGCAGCTTAGGTCTAGCGGGAAATGAGCAGTTCTTC
-,TRBV18,TRBD1,TRBJ1-1,CASSVGDRSTEAFF,TGTGCCAGCTCCGTGGGGGACAGGAGCACTGAAGCTTTCTTT
-,TRBV10-3,-,TRBJ2-5,CAISQLAQETQYF,TGTGCCATCAGCCAACTAGCTCAAGAGACCCAGTACTTC
-,TRBV6-1,-,TRBJ1-1,CASSPTRNTEAFF,TGTGCCAGCAGTCCGACGAGGAACACTGAAGCTTTCTTT
-,TRBV5-4,-,TRBJ1-2,CASSQDRAHRSNYGYTF,TGCGCCAGCAGCCAAGATCGGGCCCACAGGTCTAACTATGGCTACACCTTC
-,TRBV4-1,-,TRBJ2-5,CASSQDRGTVETQYF,TGCGCCAGCAGCCAAGATAGAGGGACCGTCGAGACCCAGTACTTC
-,TRBV7-2,TRBD2,TRBJ2-3,CASSSGTSGRGTQYF,TGTGCCAGCAGCTCCGGGACTAGCGGGAGAGGTACGCAGTATTTT
-,TRBV25-1,TRBD1,TRBJ2-7,CASSEWGAGTGGAYEQYF,TGTGCCAGCAGTGAATGGGGCGCCGGGACAGGGGGCGCCTACGAGCAGTACTTC
-,TRBV21-1,-,TRBJ1-3,CASSLPTHPGTGGNTIYF,TGTGCCAGCAGCTTACCGACGCATCCGGGGACTGGTGGAAACACCATATATTTT
-,TRBV10-3,-,TRBJ2-7,CAISETAYEQYF,TGTGCCATCAGTGAGACCGCCTACGAGCAGTACTTC
once,TRBV5-1,-,TRBJ1-4,CASSLERLTNEKLFF,TGCGCCAGCAGCCTGGAACGGCTGACTAATGAAAAACTGTTTTTT
-,TRBV11-2,-,TRBJ1-1,CASSPWRRERGLNTEAFF,TGTGCCAGCAGCCCATGGAGGAGAGAGAGAGGACTAAACACTGAAGCTTTCTTT
-,TRBV15,TRBD1,TRBJ2-7,CATSNRDRVSYEQYF,TGTGCCACCAGCAATCGGGACAGGGTCTCCTACGAGCAGTACTTC